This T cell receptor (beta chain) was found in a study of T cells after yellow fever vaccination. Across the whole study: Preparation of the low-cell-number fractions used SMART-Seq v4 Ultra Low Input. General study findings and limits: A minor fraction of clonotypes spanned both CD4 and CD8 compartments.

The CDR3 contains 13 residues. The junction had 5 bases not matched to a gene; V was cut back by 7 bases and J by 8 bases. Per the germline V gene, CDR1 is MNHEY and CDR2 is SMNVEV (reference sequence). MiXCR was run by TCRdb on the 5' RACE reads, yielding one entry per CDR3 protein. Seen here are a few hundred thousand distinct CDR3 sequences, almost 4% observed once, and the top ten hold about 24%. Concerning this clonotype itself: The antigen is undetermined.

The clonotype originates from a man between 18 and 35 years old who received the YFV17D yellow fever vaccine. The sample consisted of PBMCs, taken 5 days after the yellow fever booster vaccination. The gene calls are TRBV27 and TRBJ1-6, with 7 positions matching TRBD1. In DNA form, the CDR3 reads TGTGCCAGCACCGGACAGGCTGATTCACCCCTCCACTTT. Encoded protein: CASTGQADSPLHF.